The TCR beta chain described here comes from a study of cytomegalovirus exposure and HLA in healthy donors. Overall study results and limits: Near-uniform donor sequencing depth was presumed by presence/absence analyses.

In nominal health when sampled, donors likely had unrecorded immune exposures nonetheless. Details on this clone: Its target is not known.

A multiplex PCR was run with 60 Vbeta primers and 13 Jbeta primers. Profiling relied on immunoSEQ multiplex PCR, and the TCRdb table lists in-frame clones only, not all of them. This table has roughly 150,000 clones, approximately 80% appearing once. The CDR3 totals 15 residues. V gave up 5 bases and J gave up 2 bases, with 15 bases separating them. Per germline, CDR1 SGHAT and CDR2 FQNNGV. Sequencing was performed on PBMCs. This chain connects TRBV11-2 to TRBJ1-2; D is unresolved. This receptor was obtained from a male donor in good health and CMV-seronegative. The DNA for the CDR3 is TGTGCCAGCAGCCCTTTGAGCGGCAGGAACTATGGCTACACCTTC. It yields the protein CASSPLSGRNYGYTF. Full variable domain (outside the CDR3, taken from reference TRBV11-2 and TRBJ1-2): EAGVAQSPRYKIIEKRQSVAFWCNPISGHATLYWYQQILGQGPKLLIQFQNNGVVDDSQLPKDRFSAERLKGVDSTLKIQPAKLEDSAVYLCASSPLSGRNYGYTFGSGTRLTVV.